This is a list of T cell receptor beta chains from one sample in a study of cytomegalovirus exposure and HLA in healthy donors. Method: immunoSEQ multiplex PCR; TCRdb's copy keeps in-frame clones and lacks some. This table holds under 200,000 clones, around 79% found once. Material for sequencing was PBMCs. Receptors originate from a male donor in good health and CMV-seropositive. CDR3s include the opening cysteine and the closing phenylalanine or tryptophan. A D gene is named only where the DNA matches it firmly. Clone size appears in some rows only: once, few, many, or a class for an expanded clone.

d_gene	abundance	v_gene	j_gene	CDR3aa	CDR3nt
TRBD2	NA	TRBV5-6	TRBJ2-7	CASSWTSGFYEQYF	TGTGCCAGCAGCTGGACTAGCGGGTTCTACGAGCAGTACTTC
NA	once	TRBV23-1	TRBJ2-1	CASSLRKRQPRYNEQFF	TGCGCCAGCAGTCTCAGAAAGCGGCAGCCAAGGTACAATGAGCAGTTCTTC
TRBD2	NA	TRBV6-5	TRBJ2-2	CASREAGGGTGELFF	TGTGCCAGCAGAGAGGCGGGAGGGGGCACCGGGGAGCTGTTTTTT
TRBD1	NA	TRBV18	TRBJ2-7	CASSPFTGTGASYEQYF	TGTGCCAGCTCTCCATTCACCGGGACAGGGGCCTCCTACGAGCAGTACTTC
NA	NA	TRBV5-1	TRBJ2-3	CASSLDRADTQYF	TGCGCCAGCAGCTTGGACAGGGCAGATACGCAGTATTTT
NA	NA	TRBV6-5	TRBJ2-3	CASSYTGDNTDTQYF	TGTGCCAGCAGTTACACTGGGGACAACACAGATACGCAGTATTTT
TRBD1	NA	TRBV19	TRBJ1-3	CARPRDSSGNTIYF	TGTGCCAGACCGAGGGACAGCTCTGGAAACACCATATATTTT
NA	NA	TRBV28	TRBJ1-4	CASSTPGHHEKLFF	TGTGCCAGCAGTACTCCGGGACATCACGAAAAACTGTTTTTT
NA	NA	TRBV6-5	TRBJ2-3	CASSAGLRDTQYF	TGTGCCAGCAGTGCAGGACTCCGGGATACGCAGTATTTT
TRBD1	NA	TRBV7-7	TRBJ2-7	CASSLGTAYEQYF	TGTGCCAGCAGCCTCGGGACAGCCTACGAGCAGTACTTC
TRBD2	NA	TRBV4-2	TRBJ2-1	CASSPLAGDYNEQFF	TGTGCCAGCAGCCCCCTAGCGGGAGACTACAATGAGCAGTTCTTC
TRBD1	NA	TRBV19	TRBJ1-4	CASSRQGGEKLFF	TGTGCCAGTAGTAGACAGGGAGGCGAAAAACTGTTTTTT
TRBD1	NA	TRBV27	TRBJ1-4	CASSVDRGREKLFF	TGTGCCAGCAGTGTGGACAGGGGAAGGGAAAAACTGTTTTTT
NA	NA	TRBV18	TRBJ2-7	CASSPTHDSYEQYF	TGTGCCAGCTCCCCGACTCACGACTCCTACGAGCAGTACTTC
NA	NA	TRBV19	TRBJ1-2	CASSTAGGRTGYTF	TGTGCCAGTAGTACCGCGGGAGGGCGCACCGGCTACACCTTC
NA	NA	TRBV11-2	TRBJ2-7	CASSLARASDEQYF	TGTGCCAGCAGCCTGGCCAGGGCCTCTGACGAGCAGTACTTC
NA	NA	TRBV7-5	TRBJ1-1	CVRSLGPEGATEAFF	TGTGTCAGAAGCTTAGGGCCAGAAGGGGCCACTGAAGCTTTCTTT